In this sample, the clone carrying this T cell receptor beta chain turned up many times. Its cognate antigen is unknown. The authors obtained PBMCs from 10 ml of fresh peripheral blood. This specimen belongs to a study of T cells in Graves' hyperthyroidism and ophthalmopathy. Points from the study as a whole: Also found in blood were most expanded thyroid clonotypes above 0.001.

The CDR3 length is 16 residues. The ends lost 0 bases at V and 5 bases at J; junction bases unmatched: 10. CDR1 and CDR2 from the germline V gene are SGDLS and YYNGEE. Amplification targeted TCR beta CDR3 regions from RNA transcripts. A first-round RT-PCR of the TCR CDR3 used the HTBI primer set. TCRdb ran MiXCR on the multiplex PCR reads and lists one entry per CDR3 protein. The data hold 250,000 to 350,000 distinct CDR3 sequences, with over 15% observed a single time. This clonotype originated in a woman aged 55-69 years with Graves' ophthalmopathy. V is TRBV9 and J is TRBJ2-5; TRBD1 aligns across 7 bases. Sequencing was done on a sample of blood. The CDR3 nucleotides read TGTGCCAGCAGCGTAGTAGGGTACAGGGGCGGGGAGACCCAGTACTTC. Translating gives CASSVVGYRGGETQYF.